This T cell receptor (beta chain) emerged from a study of Ad26.COV2.S vaccination and SARS-CoV-2 variants. Study-wide findings and caveats: Measures of TCR breadth and depth may have fallen short of total T cell responses. Substantial response breadth was reportedly seen for spike-specific CD8+ and CD4+ T cells after vaccination.

Treatment in this sample: some 20 received Ad26.COV2.S at low or high dose, single or two shots; about 5 received placebo; per-sample allocation not given. The samples were gathered on day 63 after the first injection of vaccine or placebo. Its platform was an Ad26 vector, and its expressed antigen was Wuhan-strain SARS-CoV-2 spike. The V gene end was trimmed by 0 bases and the J gene end by 5 bases; junction bases not matched to a gene: 7. This CDR3 region has 15 residues. Per germline, CDR1 SGDLS and CDR2 YYNGEE. Some clones are missing from TCRdb's copy, which holds only in-frame ones; the method was immunoSEQ multiplex PCR. The sample has about 410,000 clones; about 90% are singletons. With regard to this clone: What it recognizes is unknown.

Sequencing was performed on peripheral blood, taken in a trial of Ad26.COV2.S vaccine versus placebo. The sequence was collected from a person between 18 and 65 years old who received the Ad26.COV2.S COVID-19 vaccine or a placebo. The chain joins TRBV9 to TRBJ2-5; 7 bases map to TRBD1. The CDR3: CASSVGLGGRETQYF. In DNA form, the CDR3 reads TGTGCCAGCAGCGTAGGGCTAGGGGGCCGGGAGACCCAGTACTTC. The variable domain in full, with the rest retrieved from reference TRBV9 and TRBJ2-5, is DSGVTQTPKHLITATGQRVTLRCSPRSGDLSVYWYQQSLDQGLQFLIQYYNGEERAKGNILERFSAQQFPDLHSELNLSSLELGDSALYFCASSVGLGGRETQYFGPGTRLLVL.